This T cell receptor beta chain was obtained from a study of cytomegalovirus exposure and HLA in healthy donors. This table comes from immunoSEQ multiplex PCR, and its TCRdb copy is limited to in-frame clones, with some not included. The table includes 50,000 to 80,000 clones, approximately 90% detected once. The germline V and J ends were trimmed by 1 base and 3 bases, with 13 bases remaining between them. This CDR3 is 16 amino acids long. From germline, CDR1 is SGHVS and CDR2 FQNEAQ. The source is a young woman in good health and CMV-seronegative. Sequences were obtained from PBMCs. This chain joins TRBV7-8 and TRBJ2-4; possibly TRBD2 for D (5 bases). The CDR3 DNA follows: TGTGCCAGCAGCTTAGTAGGTCTAGCTGACAAAAACATTCAGTACTTC. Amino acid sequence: CASSLVGLADKNIQYF.